The following is a T cell receptor beta chain sequence with its context. Its antigen remains unknown. This sample was included in a study of OX40 agonist ivuxolimab in advanced cancers. Across the whole study: Partial responses were achieved by three patients, of whom one had hepatocellular carcinoma and two had cutaneous melanoma. Study-wide findings and caveats: Clonal expansion by week 6 occurred in CD4+ and CD8+ blood T cells (at 0.1 to 3.0 mg/kg). Relative to CD4+, CD8+ T cells held more expanded clones on average.

The data were produced by immunoSEQ multiplex PCR, yet TCRdb's version contains in-frame clones alone and is incomplete. The sample includes tens of thousands of clones, roughly 82% of them seen just once. Germline loops: CDR1 LNHDA, CDR2 SQIVND (reference sequence). The CDR3 loop spans 16 amino acids. Deletions cut 3 bases from V and 0 bases from J, with 12 bases between. The chain joins TRBV19 to TRBJ1-3; D is uncertain. The source was CD4+ or CD8+ T cells sorted from blood, collected in a trial of the OX40 agonist ivuxolimab. The origin of this receptor is an adult with an advanced solid tumor such as melanoma, head and neck, liver or kidney cancer. For the CDR3, the DNA is TGTGCCAGTAGTATGATGCGCGGCCTCTCTGGAAACACCATATATTTT. This gives the protein CASSMMRGLSGNTIYF. The entire variable domain, with the rest obtained from reference TRBV19 and TRBJ1-3, is as follows: DGGITQSPKYLFRKEGQNVTLSCEQNLNHDAMYWYRQDPGQGLRLIYYSQIVNDFQKGDIAEGYSVSREKKESFPLTVTSAQKNPTAFYLCASSMMRGLSGNTIYFGEGSWLTVV.